Listed here is a single T cell receptor beta chain. Which antigen it targets is not known. There are no base qualities to consult, and no much larger clone falls within one base. The library relied on the immunoSEQ multiplex PCR assay. Rearranged TCR beta chain sequences were amplified using the hsTCRB Kit according to the manufacturer's protocol. An Illumina MiSeq was used to sequence the TCRB libraries. Per the source publication's procedure: The kit vendor's proprietary platform handled demultiplexing, trimming and gene mapping. TCRdb took over this immuneACCESS table, retaining in-frame rearrangements with V and J assigned. Such tables are incomplete; in checked studies, under half of the missing clones stem from an unresolved V gene, and the remainder is unexplained. V, J and clone size reflect that table, while D and trimming were determined from the DNA. The sample data list some 60,000 clones, and around 81% of these were observed just once. Of the sample, 5% to 7% falls within the top ten clones.

The record originates from a study of a mutant IDH1 vaccine in newly diagnosed glioma (dated by TCRdb to the early 2020s). Broadly, across the study: In the chemotherapy-containing groups, vaccination started alongside temozolomide cycles, whereas in patients who had radiotherapy alone it started 4-6 weeks after radiotherapy. Peripheral blood samples were drawn at six visits, namely V03 (baseline), V05, V07, V10, V12 and V13. The week-35 safety follow-up was designated visit V12, and the week-47 end of study was designated visit V13. Longitudinal TCRB deep sequencing was performed for 25 to 30 treated patients wherever samples were available for exploratory analyses. Of the approximately 35 treated patients, roughly 60% were male and approximately 38% were female, and the mean age was approximately 41 years. Prior to enrollment, patients had been given standard therapy consisting of radiotherapy alone, temozolomide alone, or radiochemotherapy with temozolomide, with the combination given to most patients.

Overall study results and their limits: Selection of PBMC samples for TCRB deep sequencing was based on availability. The authors noted that analyses of patient blood samples could not be reproduced because of sample limitations. Vaccine-induced immune responses across multiple MHC alleles were detected in 90% to 95% of patients. Pseudoprogression seemed to be unrelated to changes in the top peripheral T cell clonotypes found by TCRB sequencing.

The time point label, as the study defines it: week 35, safety follow-up. A 20-mer mutant IDH1 peptide at 300 micrograms in Montanide made up each vaccine dose, which was injected subcutaneously together with topical imiquimod. Eight vaccinations were administered to patients in weeks 1, 3, 5, 7, 11, 15, 19 and 23, corresponding to visits V03 through V10. Newly diagnosed WHO grade 3 or 4 IDH1-mutant astrocytomas showing loss of nuclear ATRX were present in the donors. The samples were drawn from NOA16, a multicentre, single-arm, open-label phase I trial in Germany that tested a mutant IDH1 peptide vaccine in humans for the first time. Genomic DNA for TCRB sequencing was extracted from EDTA blood using the DNeasy Blood and Tissue Kit. Germline trimming amounts to 0 bases on V and 0 bases on J, with 10 as the count of junction bases outside the gene matches. CDR1 and CDR2 (SGHNT, YYREEE) derive from the germline V gene (reference sequence). Including cysteine and phenylalanine, the CDR3 has 19 amino acids. The kept DNA is CDR3 alone, 57 bases in frame from the first base.

The chain links TRBV5-4 with TRBJ2-3; the central 10 bases match TRBD2. The clonotype originates from a man in his forties or fifties with glioma. The sequencing here drew on PBMCs, taken from a glioma patient whose treatment included an IDH1 peptide vaccine. The encoded CDR3 is CASSLELLAGAPSTDTQYF. The DNA sequence is TGTGCCAGCAGCTTGGAGCTGCTAGCGGGGGCCCCTAGCACAGATACGCAGTATTTT.